The 6 T cell receptor beta chains below come from one sample, sequenced in a study of regulatory T cells in long-lasting Graves disease. To make TCR beta libraries, researchers used iRepertoire HTBI primers and Arm-PCR of CDR3 regions. MiXCR, applied by TCRdb to the multiplex PCR reads, yields one record per CDR3 protein. Of a few hundred thousand distinct CDR3 sequences in the sample, about 15% were seen once. Regarding time point: newly diagnosed GD, antithyroid drugs for less than 3 months. From RNA extracted from PBMCs, the TCR library was made. This sample also belongs to another study, concerning T cells in Graves' hyperthyroidism and ophthalmopathy.

This material consisted of peripheral blood mononuclear cells (PBMCs), taken at new diagnosis, from a patient treated with antithyroid drugs. These TCRs come from a middle-aged woman with Graves disease.

This clonotype was counted ten times or more. The V and J genes are TRBV28 and TRBJ1-5, with D perhaps matching TRBD1 (5 bases). The V end was cut by 9 bases, the J end by 0 bases, with 15 bases between. This CDR3 contains 15 residues. Germline loops: CDR1 MDHEN, CDR2 SYDVKM. This chain's CDR3 is CASVRVRDSNQPQHF. The CDR3 bases are TGTGCCAGTGTCAGGGTCAGAGATAGCAATCAGCCCCAGCATTTT. The full variable domain, rest sourced from reference TRBV28 and TRBJ1-5, is DVKVTQSSRYLVKRTGEKVFLECVQDMDHENMFWYRQDPGLGLRLIYFSYDVKMKEKGDIPEGYSVSREKKERFSLILESASTNQTSMYLCASVRVRDSNQPQHFGDGTRLSIL.

This clonotype was seen ten or more times. CDR3 residues: CASSYGGSNQPQHF. The DNA for the CDR3 is TGTGCCAGCAGTTACGGCGGTAGCAATCAGCCCCAGCATTTT. V and J are TRBV6-5 and TRBJ1-5; D gene uncertain. Between the trimmed V and J ends, which lost 2 bases and 0 bases, there was a span of 5 bases. The CDR3 consists of 14 residues. Germline values: CDR1 MNHEY, CDR2 SVGAGI.

Many counts were recorded for this clonotype. V gene TRBV7-9 combines with J gene TRBJ2-1; D is undetermined. This CDR3 is 11 amino acids long. V was shortened by 5 bases and J by 8 bases, with 7 bases between the two germline ends. CDR1 SEHNR and CDR2 FQNEAQ come from the germline V gene (reference sequence). The chain's CDR3 is CASSQLYEQFF. Written as DNA, the CDR3 is TGTGCCAGCAGCCAGCTCTATGAGCAGTTCTTC.

This chain connects TRBV29-1 to TRBJ2-7; D is unclear. This CDR3 has 12 amino acids. Germline CDR1 and CDR2: SQVTM and ANQGSEA. The ends were cut back, 0 bases at V and 4 bases at J, with 7 bases in the middle. CDR3 nucleotide sequence: TGCAGCGTTGAAGATGGAGAGTACGAGCAGTACTTC. It yields the protein CSVEDGEYEQYF.

The CDR3 DNA reads TGCGCCAGCAGCTCTCGACAAGCATCTGAAGCTTTCTTT. It codes for CASSSRQASEAFF. The chain links TRBV5-1 to TRBJ1-1; D not certain. The V end was cut by 3 bases, the J end by 6 bases, with 12 bases between. Per the germline V gene, CDR1 is SGHRS and CDR2 is YFSETQ. The CDR3 runs 13 residues. The full variable domain, rest sourced from reference TRBV5-1 and TRBJ1-1, is KAGVTQTPRYLIKTRGQQVTLSCSPISGHRSVSWYQQTPGQGLQFLFEYFSETQRNKGNFPGRFSGRQFSNSRSEMNVSTLELGDSALYLCASSSRQASEAFFGQGTRLTVV.

This clonotype was counted at least ten times. The V and J genes are TRBV28 and TRBJ1-2, with D perhaps TRBD1 (5 bases). Germline CDR1 and CDR2: MDHEN and SYDVKM. This CDR3 has 14 residues. The V end lost 2 bases, the J end lost 3 bases, and 10 bases lay between the germline ends. CDR3 protein: CASSLRGFYYGYTF. The DNA for the CDR3 is TGTGCCAGCAGTTTACGGGGGTTCTACTATGGCTACACCTTC.